Each of the 24 T cell receptor beta chains below was sequenced from the same sample in a study of cytotoxic CD8 clonotypes in ibrutinib-treated CLL. Produced via immunoSEQ multiplex PCR; TCRdb's table is partial and in-frame only. The sample lists tens of thousands of clones; approximately 71% were seen once. The sample was PBMCs, taken at disease progression, from a patient treated with ibrutinib. All receptors come from a human donor with chronic lymphocytic leukemia.

This clone was seen a few times. The V call is TRBV2, the J call TRBJ2-1; D unclear. With 4 bases removed from V and 5 bases from J, the gap between germline ends came to 12 bases. The CDR3 is 14 amino acids. From germline, CDR1 is SNHLY and CDR2 FYNNEI. The CDR3 reads CASSGARPNNEQFF. The DNA for the CDR3 is TGTGCCAGCAGTGGGGCAAGGCCCAACAATGAGCAGTTCTTC. The complete variable domain, with remaining parts taken from reference TRBV2 and TRBJ2-1, reads EPEVTQTPSHQVTQMGQEVILRCVPISNHLYFYWYRQILGQKVEFLVSFYNNEISEKSEIFDDQFSVERPDGSNFTLKIRSTKLEDSAMYFCASSGARPNNEQFFGPGTRLTVL.

In nucleotides, the CDR3 is TGTGCCAGCAGCCGTCAGGGGGCGGGGAACACCGGGGAGCTGTTTTTT. It is translated as CASSRQGAGNTGELFF. The chain recombines TRBV11-2 with TRBJ2-2; 8 bases agree with TRBD1. The CDR3 totals 16 residues. In germline, CDR1 is SGHAT, CDR2 FQNNGV. The junction had 6 bases not matched to a gene; V was cut back by 5 bases and J by 1 base.

This chain connects TRBV5-4 to TRBJ1-1; TRBD1 might be the D (5 bases). Germline CDR1 SGHNT, CDR2 YYREEE (reference sequence). The V end was cut by 3 bases, the J end by 3 bases, with 12 bases between. The CDR3 consists of 14 residues. The CDR3 spells CASSWGTGDTEAFF. In DNA form, the CDR3 reads TGTGCCAGCAGCTGGGGTACGGGGGACACTGAAGCTTTCTTT.

The J gene is TRBJ1-6, the V gene TRBV27; D unclear. CDR3 length equals 14 residues. V shed 7 bases and J shed 9 bases, with 16 bases lying between them. Germline values: CDR1 MNHEY, CDR2 SMNVEV (reference sequence). This chain's CDR3 is CASTGDPVGSPLHF. CDR3 DNA sequence: TGTGCCAGCACCGGCGACCCTGTTGGTTCACCCCTCCACTTT.

The chain joins TRBV5-1 to TRBJ2-3, with 9 bases fitting TRBD2. This CDR3 has 15 residues. Germline assignment: CDR1 SGHRS and CDR2 YFSETQ. Trimming cost V 4 bases and J 5 bases; bases outside gene matches: 8. The CDR3 DNA follows: TGCGCCAGCAGCGGGGCGGGGGGGCCAGGAGATACGCAGTATTTT. Translating it yields CASSGAGGPGDTQYF.

This clone was seen a single time. The V and J genes are TRBV7-9 and TRBJ2-2; 9 nucleotides line up with TRBD2. CDR3 length equals 14 residues. The V and J ends lost 6 bases and 3 bases, in that order; junction bases with no gene match: 2. Germline lookup yields CDR1 SEHNR and CDR2 FQNEAQ (reference sequence). The CDR3, as DNA: TGTGCCAGCAGTCGGACTAGCGACACCGGGGAGCTGTTTTTT. This codes for CASSRTSDTGELFF.

The chain combines TRBV18 with TRBJ1-5; D may be TRBD1 (5 bases). The length of the CDR3 is 16 residues. V dropped 5 bases and J dropped 5 bases, with 19 bases sitting between them. Germline loops: CDR1 KGHSH, CDR2 LQKENI. CDR3 sequence (DNA): TGTGCCAGCTCATTTACCGGGCCCCGGGGGGATCAGCCCCAGCATTTT. It codes for CASSFTGPRGDQPQHF.

This rearrangement joins TRBV4-1 to TRBJ1-2, with D possibly TRBD1 on 5 matching bases. Germline V lookup: CDR1 MGHRA, CDR2 YSYEKL. V was clipped by 0 bases and J by 2 bases, with 10 bases between them. The CDR3 has 15 amino acids. The CDR3, as DNA: TGCGCCAGCAGCCAAGATTGGGGCAGGAACTATGGCTACACCTTC. This encodes CASSQDWGRNYGYTF.

This clone was detected only a few times. The genes are TRBV18 and TRBJ2-7; 9 bases are a match to TRBD1. The CDR3 runs to 15 residues. Germline-derived CDR1 and CDR2 are KGHSH and LQKENI. Germline trimming cut 5 bases from V and 2 bases from J; bases unmatched to any gene: 7. The CDR3 bases are TGTGCCAGCTCAAAAACAGGGGGCAACGCCTACGAGCAGTACTTC. It codes for CASSKTGGNAYEQYF.

The chain couples TRBV2 to TRBJ1-5, with D perhaps matching TRBD1 (5 bases). Germline V gene lookup returns CDR1 SNHLY and CDR2 FYNNEI. Trimming shortened V by 2 bases and J by 5 bases, and 10 bases separated the two germline ends. The CDR3 runs to 14 residues. The CDR3 nucleotides read TGTGCCAGCAGTGAATGGGACGGCGATCAGCCCCAGCATTTT. Translation: CASSEWDGDQPQHF.

The CDR3 region has the DNA TGTGCCAGCTCCCCGGCGGCGACCGGAGATACGCAGTATTTT. Protein product: CASSPAATGDTQYF. The genes are TRBV18 and TRBJ2-3, with D unclear. The V and J ends lost 6 bases and 5 bases respectively, with 15 bases between them. This CDR3 has 14 amino acids. Germline V gene data show CDR1 as KGHSH and CDR2 as LQKENI.

The J gene is TRBJ1-2, the V gene TRBV23-1; D call uncertain. TRBV23-1 is designated an ORF whose function remains uncertain. This CDR3 is built from 16 residues. The ends were cut back, 4 bases at V and 4 bases at J, with 19 bases in the middle. CDR3 residues: CASSRVGKGECYGYTF. CDR3 in DNA: TGCGCCAGCAGTCGCGTCGGGAAGGGAGAATGCTATGGCTACACCTTC.

This clone came up once. CDR3 bases: TGCGCCAGCCTCGGACAGGGCGACGAGCAGTACTTC. Translation gives CASLGQGDEQYF. The gene calls are TRBV5-1 and TRBJ2-7, with TRBD1 matching over 8 bases. CDR1 SGHRS and CDR2 YFSETQ come from the germline V gene. The CDR3 contains 12 residues. V trimming: 7 bases; J trimming: 5 bases; junction bases outside the gene matches: 5.

The J gene is TRBJ1-1, the V gene TRBV11-2; TRBD1 matches at 7 bases. V lost 7 bases and J lost 0; bases outside the gene matches: 8. Per germline, CDR1 SGHAT and CDR2 FQNNGV. CDR3 length equals 15 residues. The CDR3 region has the DNA TGTGCCAGCAATCGACAGGGAGAGATGAACACTGAAGCTTTCTTT. Its translation is CASNRQGEMNTEAFF.

A few counts support this clone. V usage is TRBV6-6 and J usage is TRBJ2-7; D is unclear. Trimming cost V 5 bases and J 0 bases, with 14 bases left between them. Germline V CDR1 and CDR2: MNHNY, SVGAGI (reference sequence). The CDR3 consists of 15 residues. The CDR3 protein is CASSTPPQASYEQYF. The CDR3, as DNA: TGTGCCAGCAGTACCCCACCGCAGGCCTCCTACGAGCAGTACTTC.

V and J are TRBV13 and TRBJ2-1, with D perhaps given as TRBD1 or TRBD2 (5 bases each). Germline V gene lookup returns CDR1 PRHDT and CDR2 FYEKMQ (reference sequence). This CDR3 spans 14 amino acids. V was trimmed by 5 bases and J by 1 base, leaving 9 bases between them. CDR3 sequence (DNA): TGTGCCAGCAGCCTTGAGGGGTCCTACAATGAGCAGTTCTTC. Encoded protein: CASSLEGSYNEQFF. Full variable domain (missing parts from reference TRBV13 and TRBJ2-1): AAGVIQSPRHLIKEKRETATLKCYPIPRHDTVYWYQQGPGQDPQFLISFYEKMQSDKGSIPDRFSAQQFSDYHSELNMSSLELGDSALYFCASSLEGSYNEQFFGPGTRLTVL.

The CDR3 DNA is TGTGCCAGCAGCCGGACTAGCGGGGGGGCCTACGAGCAGTACTTC. It is translated as CASSRTSGGAYEQYF. The V gene is TRBV5-4, the J gene TRBJ2-7; 15 nucleotides agree with TRBD2. The CDR3 is 15 residues long. V shed 4 bases, J shed 2 bases, and the junction held 1 base outside the gene matches. The V gene's germline CDR1 is SGHNT and CDR2 YYREEE (reference sequence).

The sample holds one count of this clone. J is TRBJ2-7 and V is TRBV5-1; D is unclear. V was pared by 0 bases and J by 2 bases, with 6 bases between. Germline CDR1 SGHRS, CDR2 YFSETQ. The CDR3 is 13 residues long. The CDR3 spells CASSLAGPYEQYF. Here the CDR3 DNA reads TGCGCCAGCAGCTTGGCCGGTCCCTACGAGCAGTACTTC. Variable domain in full (rest from reference TRBV5-1 and TRBJ2-7): KAGVTQTPRYLIKTRGQQVTLSCSPISGHRSVSWYQQTPGQGLQFLFEYFSETQRNKGNFPGRFSGRQFSNSRSEMNVSTLELGDSALYLCASSLAGPYEQYFGPGTRLTVT.

This chain uses TRBV7-3 with TRBJ1-3; no definite D call. Germline V gene sequence: CDR1 SGHTA, CDR2 FQGTGA. The CDR3 runs 16 residues. V dropped 2 bases and J dropped 0 bases, with 11 bases sitting between them. The CDR3 coding sequence is TGTGCCAGCAGCTTATCCACGGCCAGCTCTGGAAACACCATATATTTT. It specifies CASSLSTASSGNTIYF.

To note about this clone: At one end the junction does not follow the germline gene, possibly because of a read error. The chain joins TRBV18 to TRBJ2-4, with D possibly being TRBD1 (6 bases). In germline, CDR1 is KGHSH, CDR2 LQKENI. The CDR3 spans 13 residues. CDR3 sequence (DNA): TGTGCCAGCTCCCCACAGGGTGATAACATTCAGTACTTC. Translation gives CASSPQGDNIQYF.

This clone was seen a few times. The V and J genes are TRBV11-2 and TRBJ2-1; weak D call: TRBD2 (6 bases). This CDR3 has 15 residues. Germline V lookup: CDR1 SGHAT, CDR2 FQNNGV. Trimming shortened V by 6 bases and J by 4 bases, and 16 bases separated the two germline ends. In DNA form, the CDR3 reads TGTGCCAGCAGTTCCCGCCTGACTAGGTACAATGAGCAGTTCTTC. The encoded protein is CASSSRLTRYNEQFF.

The chain joins TRBV9 to TRBJ2-1; the D call may be TRBD1 or TRBD2 (5 bases each). Deletions cut 0 bases from V and 5 bases from J, with 9 bases between. CDR3 size: 14 residues. Looked up from germline, CDR1 is SGDLS and CDR2 is YYNGEE. The CDR3 spells CASSVVPGHNEQFF. The CDR3 DNA is TGTGCCAGCAGCGTAGTTCCGGGGCACAATGAGCAGTTCTTC.

The chain uses TRBV7-6 and TRBJ2-7; TRBD1 is a possible D gene (5 bases). The CDR3 runs to 14 residues. V was clipped by 1 base and J by 5 bases, with 12 bases between them. Per the germline V gene, CDR1 is SGHVS and CDR2 is FNYEAQ. CDR3 in amino acids: CASSLGRDWDEQYF. The CDR3 DNA is TGTGCCAGCAGCTTAGGCAGGGATTGGGACGAGCAGTACTTC.

The rearrangement joins TRBV7-9 to TRBJ1-2; 7 nucleotides match TRBD1. The V gene's germline CDR1 is SEHNR and CDR2 FQNEAQ (reference sequence). The CDR3 covers 14 residues. V trimming: 4 bases; J trimming: 6 bases; junction bases outside the gene matches: 8. CDR3 nucleotide sequence: TGTGCCAGCAGCTATCTACAGGGGTCCAATGGCTACACCTTC. Translating it yields CASSYLQGSNGYTF.